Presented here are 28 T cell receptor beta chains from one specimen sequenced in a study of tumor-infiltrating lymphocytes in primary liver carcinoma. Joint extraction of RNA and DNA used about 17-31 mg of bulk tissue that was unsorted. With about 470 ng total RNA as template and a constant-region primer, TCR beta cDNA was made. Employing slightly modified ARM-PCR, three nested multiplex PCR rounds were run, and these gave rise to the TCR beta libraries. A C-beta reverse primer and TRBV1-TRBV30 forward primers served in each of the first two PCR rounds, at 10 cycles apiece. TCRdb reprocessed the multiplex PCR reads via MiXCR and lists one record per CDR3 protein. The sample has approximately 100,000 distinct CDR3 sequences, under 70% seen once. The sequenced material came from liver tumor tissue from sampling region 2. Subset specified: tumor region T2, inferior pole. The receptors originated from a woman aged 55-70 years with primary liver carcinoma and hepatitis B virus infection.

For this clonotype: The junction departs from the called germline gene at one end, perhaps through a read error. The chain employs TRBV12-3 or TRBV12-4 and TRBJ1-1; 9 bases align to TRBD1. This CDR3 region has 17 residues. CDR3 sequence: CASTFPGQGLMNTEAFF. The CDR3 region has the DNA TGTGCCAGCACTTTCCCGGGACAGGGTCTGATGAACACCGAAGCTTTCTTT.

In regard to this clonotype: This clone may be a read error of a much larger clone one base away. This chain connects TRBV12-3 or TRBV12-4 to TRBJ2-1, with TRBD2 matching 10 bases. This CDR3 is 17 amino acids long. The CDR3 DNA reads TGTTCCAGCAGCCCCACCTCTAGCGGGAGATCCTACAATGAGCAGTTCTTC. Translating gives CSSSPTSSGRSYNEQFF.

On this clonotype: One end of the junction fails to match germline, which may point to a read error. CDR3 in DNA: TGTGCCAACAGCGTGGCGCTAGCGGGAGGATATTACAATGAGCAGTTCTTC. This translates into CANSVALAGGYYNEQFF. The V gene is TRBV7-8, the J gene TRBJ2-1; 11 bases line up with TRBD2. This CDR3 is built from 17 residues. CDR1 and CDR2 from the germline V gene are SGHVS and FQNEAQ.

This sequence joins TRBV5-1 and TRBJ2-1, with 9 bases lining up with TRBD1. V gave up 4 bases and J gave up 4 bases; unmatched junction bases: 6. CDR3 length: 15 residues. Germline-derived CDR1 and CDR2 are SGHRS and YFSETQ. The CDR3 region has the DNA TGCGCCAGCAGCGCGGGGACAGGGATGTACAATGAGCAGTTCTTC. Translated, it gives CASSAGTGMYNEQFF.

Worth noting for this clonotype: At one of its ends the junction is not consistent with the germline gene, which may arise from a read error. For the CDR3, the DNA is TGTGCCGGCAGGCCCTATGCGACTAGCACAGATACGCACTATTTC. Translated, it gives CAGRPYATSTDTHYF. The chain links TRBV11-2 to TRBJ2-3; the match to TRBD2 covers 7 bases. Germline V gene lookup returns CDR1 SGHAT and CDR2 FQNNGV. CDR3 length: 15 residues.

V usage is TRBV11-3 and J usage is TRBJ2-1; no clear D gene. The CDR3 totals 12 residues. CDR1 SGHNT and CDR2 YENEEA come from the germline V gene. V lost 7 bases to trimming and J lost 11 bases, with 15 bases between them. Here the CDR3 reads CASNRTTFKQFF. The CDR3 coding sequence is TGTGCCAGCAACAGAACAACATTTAAGCAGTTCTTC.

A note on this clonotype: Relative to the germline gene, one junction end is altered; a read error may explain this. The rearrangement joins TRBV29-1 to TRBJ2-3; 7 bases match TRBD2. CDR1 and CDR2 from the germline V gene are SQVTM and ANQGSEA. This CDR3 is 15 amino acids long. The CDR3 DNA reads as TGCAGCGTTGATAATCAGCGGGGCTCCACAGATACACAGTATTTT. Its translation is CSVDNQRGSTDTQYF.

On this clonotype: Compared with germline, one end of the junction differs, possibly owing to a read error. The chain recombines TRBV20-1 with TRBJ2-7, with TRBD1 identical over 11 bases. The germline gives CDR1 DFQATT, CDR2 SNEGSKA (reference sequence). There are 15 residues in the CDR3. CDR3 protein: CSASALGQGAYEQYF. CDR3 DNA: TGCAGTGCATCGGCATTAGGACAGGGGGCCTACGAGCAATACTTC.

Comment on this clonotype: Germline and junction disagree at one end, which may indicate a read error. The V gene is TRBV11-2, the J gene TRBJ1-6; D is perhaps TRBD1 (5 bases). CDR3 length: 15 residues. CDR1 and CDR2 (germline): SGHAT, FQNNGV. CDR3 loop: CASSLETGGSLPLHF. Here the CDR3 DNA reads TGTGCTAGCAGCTTAGAAACAGGAGGCAGTTTACCCCTCCACTTT.

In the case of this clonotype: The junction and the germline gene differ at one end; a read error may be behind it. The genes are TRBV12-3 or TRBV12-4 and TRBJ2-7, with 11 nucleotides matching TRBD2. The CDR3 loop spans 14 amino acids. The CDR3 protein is CAGSRQLAGVEQYF. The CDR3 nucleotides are TGTGCCGGCAGTAGACAACTAGCGGGAGTTGAGCAGTACTTC.

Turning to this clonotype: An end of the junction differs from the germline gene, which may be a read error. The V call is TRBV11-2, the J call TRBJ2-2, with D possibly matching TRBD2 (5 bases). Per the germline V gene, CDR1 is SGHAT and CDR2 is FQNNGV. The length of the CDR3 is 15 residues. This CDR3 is CASNPPQGPTGELFF. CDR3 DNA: TGTGCCAGCAACCCTCCGCAAGGACCGACTGGGGAGTTGTTTTTT.

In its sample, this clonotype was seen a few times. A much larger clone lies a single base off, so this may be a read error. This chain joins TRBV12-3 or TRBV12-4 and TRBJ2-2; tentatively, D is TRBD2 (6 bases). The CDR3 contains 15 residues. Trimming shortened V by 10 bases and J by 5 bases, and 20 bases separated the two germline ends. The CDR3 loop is CAMDLRDSLTGELFF. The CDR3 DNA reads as TGTGCCATGGATCTGCGGGACTCCTTAACCGGGGAGCTGTTTTTT.

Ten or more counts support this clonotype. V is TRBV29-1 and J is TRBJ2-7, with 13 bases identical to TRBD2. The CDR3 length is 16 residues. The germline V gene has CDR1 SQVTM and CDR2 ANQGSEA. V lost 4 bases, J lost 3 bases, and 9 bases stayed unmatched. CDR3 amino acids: CSVVRTSGRPYYEQYF. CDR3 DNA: TGCAGCGTTGTTCGGACTAGCGGGAGACCTTACTACGAGCAGTACTTC.

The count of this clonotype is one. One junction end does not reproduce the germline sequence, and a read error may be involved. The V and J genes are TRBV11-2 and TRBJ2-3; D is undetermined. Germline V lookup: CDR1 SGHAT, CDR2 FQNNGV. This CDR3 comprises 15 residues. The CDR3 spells CASGSQAFSTYTQYF. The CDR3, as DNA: TGTGCCAGCGGCTCCCAGGCCTTTAGCACATATACGCAGTATTTT. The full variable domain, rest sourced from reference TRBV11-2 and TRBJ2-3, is EAGVAQSPRYKIIEKRQSVAFWCNPISGHATLYWYQQILGQGPKLLIQFQNNGVVDDSQLPKDRFSAERLKGVDSTLKIQPAKLEDSAVYLCASGSQAFSTYTQYFGPGTRLTVL.

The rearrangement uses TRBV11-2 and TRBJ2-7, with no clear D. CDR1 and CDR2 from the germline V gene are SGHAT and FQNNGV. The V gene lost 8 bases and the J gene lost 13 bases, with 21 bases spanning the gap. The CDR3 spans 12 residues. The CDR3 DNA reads TGTGCCAGCGGCGGTAGCTCCTACGAGGAATACTTC. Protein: CASGGSSYEEYF.

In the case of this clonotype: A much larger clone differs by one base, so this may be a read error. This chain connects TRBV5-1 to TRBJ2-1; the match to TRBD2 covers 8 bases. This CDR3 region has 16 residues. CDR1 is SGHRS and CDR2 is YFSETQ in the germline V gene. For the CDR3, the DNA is TGCACCAGCAGCTTGGCCCCGGGACTAGCCTACAATGAGCAGTTCTTC. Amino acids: CTSSLAPGLAYNEQFF.

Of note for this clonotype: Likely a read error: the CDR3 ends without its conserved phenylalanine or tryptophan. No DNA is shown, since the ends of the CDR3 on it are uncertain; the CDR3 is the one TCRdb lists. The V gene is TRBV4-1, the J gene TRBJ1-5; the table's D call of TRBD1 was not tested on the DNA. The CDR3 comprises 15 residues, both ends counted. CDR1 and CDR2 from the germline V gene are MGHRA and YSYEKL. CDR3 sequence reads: CASSQDGQFNQSPHL.

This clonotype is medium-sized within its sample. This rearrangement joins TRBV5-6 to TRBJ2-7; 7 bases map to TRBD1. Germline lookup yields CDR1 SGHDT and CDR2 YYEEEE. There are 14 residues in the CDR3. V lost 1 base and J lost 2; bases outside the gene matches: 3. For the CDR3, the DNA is TGTGCCAGCAGCTTGCAGGGGGTCGCCTACGAGCAGTACTTC. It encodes CASSLQGVAYEQYF.

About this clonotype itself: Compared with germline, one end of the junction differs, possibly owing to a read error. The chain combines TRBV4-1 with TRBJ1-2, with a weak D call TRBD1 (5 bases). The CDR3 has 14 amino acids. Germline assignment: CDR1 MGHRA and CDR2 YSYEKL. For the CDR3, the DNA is TGCACCAGCAACCAAGACAGTATACTTTATGGCTACACCTTC. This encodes CTSNQDSILYGYTF.

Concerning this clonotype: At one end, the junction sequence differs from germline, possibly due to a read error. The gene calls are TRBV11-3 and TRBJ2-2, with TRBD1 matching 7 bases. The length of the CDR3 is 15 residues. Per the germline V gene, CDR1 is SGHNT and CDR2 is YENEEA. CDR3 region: CASSPDRVNIGELFF. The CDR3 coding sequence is TGTGCCAGCAGCCCCGACAGGGTGAACATCGGGGAGCTATTTTTT.

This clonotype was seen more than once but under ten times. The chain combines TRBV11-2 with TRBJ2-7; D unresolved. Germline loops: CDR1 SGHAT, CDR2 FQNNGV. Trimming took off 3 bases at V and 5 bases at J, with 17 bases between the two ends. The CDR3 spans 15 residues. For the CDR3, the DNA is TGTGCCAGCAGCTTCGCAGCCAGAGGAATTAACGAGCAGTACTTC. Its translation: CASSFAARGINEQYF.

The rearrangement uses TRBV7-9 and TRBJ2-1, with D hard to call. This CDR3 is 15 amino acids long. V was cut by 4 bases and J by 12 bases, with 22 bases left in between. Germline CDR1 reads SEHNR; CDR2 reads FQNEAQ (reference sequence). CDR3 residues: CASSSPFDNPDGQFF. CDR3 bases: TGTGCCAGCAGCTCCCCGTTCGACAACCCCGATGGGCAGTTCTTC. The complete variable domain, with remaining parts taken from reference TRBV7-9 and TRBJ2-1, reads DTGVSQNPRHKITKRGQNVTFRCDPISEHNRLYWYRQTLGQGPEFLTYFQNEAQLEKSRLLSDRFSAERPKGSFSTLEIQRTEQGDSAMYLCASSSPFDNPDGQFFGPGTRLTVL.

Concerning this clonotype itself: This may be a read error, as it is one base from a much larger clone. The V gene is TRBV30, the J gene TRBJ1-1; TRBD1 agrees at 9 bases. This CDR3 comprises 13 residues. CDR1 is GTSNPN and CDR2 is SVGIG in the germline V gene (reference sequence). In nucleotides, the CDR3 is TGTGCCTGGGGAGGACAGGGGAGCACTGAAGTTTTCTTT. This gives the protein CAWGGQGSTEVFF.

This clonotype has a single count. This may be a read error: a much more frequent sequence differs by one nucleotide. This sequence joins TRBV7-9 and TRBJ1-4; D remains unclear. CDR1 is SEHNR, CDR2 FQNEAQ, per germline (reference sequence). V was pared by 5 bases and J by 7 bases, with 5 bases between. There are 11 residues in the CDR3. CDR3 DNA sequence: TGTGCCAGCAGCATAAGTGAAAAACTGTTTTTT. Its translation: CASSISEKLFF.

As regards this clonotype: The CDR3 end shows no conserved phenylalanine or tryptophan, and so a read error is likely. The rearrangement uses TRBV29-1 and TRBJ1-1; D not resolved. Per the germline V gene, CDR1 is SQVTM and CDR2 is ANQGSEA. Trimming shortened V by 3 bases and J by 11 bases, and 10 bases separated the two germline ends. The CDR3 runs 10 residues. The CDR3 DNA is TGCAGCGTTGATCATGGATCGGCTTTCATT. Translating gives CSVDHGSAFI.

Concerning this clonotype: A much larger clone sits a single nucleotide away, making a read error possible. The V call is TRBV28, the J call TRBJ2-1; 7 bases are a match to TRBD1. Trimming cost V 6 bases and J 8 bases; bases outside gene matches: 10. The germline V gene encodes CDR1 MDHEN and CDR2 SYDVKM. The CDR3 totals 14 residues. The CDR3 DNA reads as TGTGCCAGCAGCGCGACCAAAGGGGGCGATGAGCAGTTCTTC. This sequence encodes CASSATKGGDEQFF.

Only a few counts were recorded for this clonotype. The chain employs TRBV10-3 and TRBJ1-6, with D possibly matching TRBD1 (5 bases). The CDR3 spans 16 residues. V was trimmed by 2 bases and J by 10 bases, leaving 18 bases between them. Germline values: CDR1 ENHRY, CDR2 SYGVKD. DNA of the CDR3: TGTGCCATCAGTGAGCCCAACACAGGATCGGGCTCACCCCTCCACTTT. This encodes CAISEPNTGSGSPLHF.

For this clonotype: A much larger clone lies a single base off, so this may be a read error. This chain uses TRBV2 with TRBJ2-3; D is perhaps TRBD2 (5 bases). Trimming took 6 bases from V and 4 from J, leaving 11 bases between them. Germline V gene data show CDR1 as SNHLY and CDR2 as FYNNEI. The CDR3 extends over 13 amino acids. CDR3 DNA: TGTGCCAGCAGGAGGGCCCCCTCAGATACGCAGTATTTT. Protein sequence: CASRRAPSDTQYF. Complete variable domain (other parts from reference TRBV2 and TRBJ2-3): EPEVTQTPSHQVTQMGQEVILRCVPISNHLYFYWYRQILGQKVEFLVSFYNNEISEKSEIFDDQFSVERPDGSNFTLKIRSTKLEDSAMYFCASRRAPSDTQYFGPGTRLTVL.